These 23 T cell receptor beta chains were all obtained from the same sample, sequenced in a study of T cells in Graves' hyperthyroidism and ophthalmopathy. Amplification targeted TCR beta CDR3 regions from RNA transcripts. An initial round of RT-PCR targeting the TCR CDR3 relied on the HTBI primer set. TCRdb re-analysed the multiplex PCR reads in MiXCR, keeping a single row per CDR3 protein. The data hold about 540,000 distinct CDR3 sequences, with just over 45% observed a single time. Sequencing was done on a sample of peripheral blood or thyroid tissue (not recorded which). These receptors were collected from a woman aged 18-35 years with Graves' hyperthyroidism.

This clonotype was seen repeatedly, ten times or more. This chain links TRBV10-3 with TRBJ1-5, with D tentatively TRBD1 (6 bases). This CDR3 is 16 amino acids long. V was clipped by 2 bases and J by 0 bases, with 11 bases between them. CDR1 is ENHRY, CDR2 SYGVKD, per germline. CDR3 in amino acids: CAISEGGQYSNQPQHF. The CDR3 region has the DNA TGTGCCATCAGTGAGGGCGGACAGTATAGCAATCAGCCCCAGCATTTT.

The chain links TRBV7-8 to TRBJ2-5; 12 bases are a match to TRBD2. CDR1 and CDR2 (germline): SGHVS, FQNEAQ. The CDR3 is made up of 16 amino acids. V was pared by 3 bases and J by 3 bases, with 5 bases of the junction left unmatched. CDR3: CASSFSRTSGKETQYF. The CDR3 DNA reads TGTGCCAGCAGCTTTTCCCGGACTAGCGGGAAAGAGACCCAGTACTTC. Full variable domain (remainder filled in from reference TRBV7-8 and TRBJ2-5): GAGVSQSPRYKVAKRGQDVALRCDPISGHVSLFWYQQALGQGPEFLTYFQNEAQLDKSGLPSDRFFAERPEGSVSTLKIQRTQQEDSAVYLCASSFSRTSGKETQYFGPGTRLLVL.

CDR3 bases: TGCAGTGCTGCGAGCGCGGCCGGGGGCTACACCTTC. This translates into CSAASAAGGYTF. The chain recombines TRBV20-1 with TRBJ1-2; D is unclear. The CDR3 consists of 12 residues. Trimming pared 5 bases from V and 8 bases from J, leaving 15 bases between. Germline CDR1 DFQATT, CDR2 SNEGSKA (reference sequence).

This clonotype was counted many times. The V gene is TRBV2, the J gene TRBJ1-5; no definite D call. CDR3 size: 14 residues. The V end lost 7 bases, the J end lost 6 bases, and 16 bases lay between the germline ends. The germline CDR1 and CDR2 sequences are SNHLY and FYNNEI. The DNA for the CDR3 is TGTGCCAGCAAGTCGACCCAAGGTCGTCAGCCCCAGCATTTT. As protein: CASKSTQGRQPQHF.

The chain joins TRBV7-9 to TRBJ2-7; D is undetermined. V was shortened by 3 bases and J by 0 bases, with 9 bases between the two germline ends. Germline CDR1 SEHNR, CDR2 FQNEAQ (reference sequence). There are 14 residues in the CDR3. DNA of the CDR3: TGTGCCAGCAGCTTCATCGCCGGCTCCTACGAGCAGTACTTC. Translated: CASSFIAGSYEQYF. The full variable domain, rest sourced from reference TRBV7-9 and TRBJ2-7, is DTGVSQNPRHKITKRGQNVTFRCDPISEHNRLYWYRQTLGQGPEFLTYFQNEAQLEKSRLLSDRFSAERPKGSFSTLEIQRTEQGDSAMYLCASSFIAGSYEQYFGPGTRLTVT.

This clonotype was detected many times. The chain employs TRBV2 and TRBJ1-4; D gene uncertain. Germline CDR1 SNHLY, CDR2 FYNNEI. V was shortened by 10 bases and J by 4 bases, with 13 bases between the two germline ends. The CDR3 covers 13 residues. The CDR3 sequence: CATQAVGNEKLFF. The CDR3 coding sequence is TGTGCCACGCAGGCCGTCGGTAATGAAAAACTGTTTTTT.

The rearrangement links TRBV29-1 to TRBJ1-2; D may be TRBD1 (5 bases). V was pared by 7 bases and J by 6 bases, with 15 bases between. Germline values: CDR1 SQVTM, CDR2 ANQGSEA. This CDR3 contains 12 residues. The CDR3 DNA sequence: TGCAGCGGGGCGGGCGGGGCGGATGGCTACACCTTC. This gives the protein CSGAGGADGYTF.

The chain has TRBV15 and TRBJ2-7; D gene ambiguous. The CDR3 totals 13 residues. Trimming cost V 3 bases and J 4 bases, with 10 bases left between them. Looked up from germline, CDR1 is LNHNV and CDR2 is YYDKDF (reference sequence). CDR3 sequence reads: CATSRGSYYEQYF. For the CDR3, the DNA is TGTGCCACCAGCAGGGGCTCTTATTACGAGCAGTACTTC.

Here the CDR3 DNA reads TGTGCTAGACGGACGGGGAACACTGAAGCTTTCTTT. Translation gives CARRTGNTEAFF. The V gene is TRBV19, the J gene TRBJ1-1; the D is unclear. From germline, CDR1 is LNHDA and CDR2 SQIVND (reference sequence). This CDR3 spans 12 amino acids.

In the case of this clonotype: This may come from a read error, since a much larger clone is one base off. The V gene is TRBV6-1, the J gene TRBJ1-2, with TRBD1 as a possible D gene (6 bases). The CDR3 is made up of 15 amino acids. Germline-derived CDR1 and CDR2 are MNHNS and SASEGT. The CDR3 DNA sequence: TGTCCCAGCACATTCCGGGACATTGGAAACTATGGCTACACCTTC. This codes for CPSTFRDIGNYGYTF.

This clonotype was counted only a few times. The rearrangement uses TRBV12-5 and TRBJ1-2; tentative D call: TRBD1 (5 bases). This CDR3 contains 14 residues. From germline, CDR1 is LGHNT and CDR2 FRNRAP. The germline V and J ends were trimmed by 0 bases and 6 bases, with 11 bases remaining between them. The CDR3 spells CASGLVSQGHGYTF. The CDR3 DNA reads as TGTGCTAGTGGTTTGGTGTCCCAGGGTCATGGCTACACCTTC.

Concerning this clonotype itself: The conserved final phenylalanine or tryptophan is absent from the CDR3, which likely points to a read error. The rearrangement links TRBV6-5 to TRBJ1-1; unclear D gene. Trimming took 0 bases from V and 2 from J, leaving 7 bases between them. Per the germline V gene, CDR1 is MNHEY and CDR2 is SVGAGI. The CDR3 sequence is 14 residues long. For the CDR3, the DNA is TGTGCCAGCAGTTACTCATCGGTTAACACTGAAGCTTTCTTA. This translates into CASSYSSVNTEAFL.

The V call is TRBV7-3, the J call TRBJ2-7; 7 positions agree with TRBD1. Germline CDR1 SGHTA, CDR2 FQGTGA. J lost 2 bases, V lost 6 bases, and 10 bases had no gene match. This CDR3 has 15 amino acids. The DNA of the CDR3 is TGTGCCAGCAGGGACGGGAATACAGGGGCCTACGAGCAGTACTTC. Translating it yields CASRDGNTGAYEQYF.

This clonotype was detected only a few times. V is TRBV7-3 and J is TRBJ1-6; D is perhaps TRBD1 (5 bases). This CDR3 has 14 amino acids. The germline gives CDR1 SGHTA, CDR2 FQGTGA. Trimming left V 3 bases short and J 7 bases short, with 10 bases between. The CDR3 loop reads CASSFSGDNSPLHF. CDR3 bases: TGTGCCAGCAGCTTTTCCGGGGACAATTCACCCCTCCACTTT.

Concerning this clonotype: A much larger clonotype is one base distant, so this may be a read error. In this CDR3 the conserved last residue, phenylalanine or tryptophan, is missing, so a read error is likely. This chain joins TRBV2 and TRBJ2-5; D not resolved. The length of the CDR3 is 11 residues. The germline V and J ends were trimmed by 5 bases and 5 bases, with 6 bases remaining between them. The germline V gene encodes CDR1 SNHLY and CDR2 FYNNEI. The CDR3 DNA sequence: TGTGCCAGCAGTACCTTGGAGACCCAGTACCTC. Translating gives CASSTLETQYL.

The V and J genes are TRBV19 and TRBJ1-2, with a weak D call TRBD1 (6 bases). CDR1 and CDR2 (germline): LNHDA, SQIVND (reference sequence). The CDR3 spans 14 residues. V was clipped by 5 bases and J by 8 bases, with 18 bases between them. CDR3 DNA sequence: TGTGCCAGTAGTTCCCGGACAGTCTCTGGGGGCTACACCTTC. Protein sequence: CASSSRTVSGGYTF.

This clonotype was recorded at least ten times. V gene TRBV29-1 combines with J gene TRBJ2-7, with D perhaps matching TRBD2 (5 bases). From germline, CDR1 is SQVTM and CDR2 ANQGSEA. CDR3 size: 15 residues. Trimming took 0 bases from V and 0 from J, leaving 12 bases between them. The CDR3 coding sequence is TGCAGCGTTGAAGATGTTTCGGGGAACTCCTACGAGCAGTACTTC. It is translated as CSVEDVSGNSYEQYF.

This chain joins TRBV7-9 and TRBJ1-1; 9 bases align to TRBD1. CDR1 and CDR2 (germline): SEHNR, FQNEAQ (reference sequence). The CDR3 sequence is 16 residues long. V gave up 6 bases and J gave up 6 bases; unmatched junction bases: 14. CDR3 residues: CASRSTFDRGEPEAFF. CDR3 DNA sequence: TGTGCCAGCAGGTCCACTTTTGACAGGGGGGAACCTGAAGCTTTCTTT.

This clonotype was picked up many times. The CDR3 DNA follows: TGTGCCATCAGAATGCTAATCGTGGACGAGCAGTACTTC. Protein: CAIRMLIVDEQYF. J is TRBJ2-7 and V is TRBV10-3; D is unclear. The CDR3 has 13 amino acids. V lost 6 bases to trimming and J lost 5 bases, with 14 bases between them. In germline, CDR1 is ENHRY, CDR2 SYGVKD.

The gene calls are TRBV7-6 and TRBJ2-7; 10 nucleotides align to TRBD2. After removal of 1 base from V and 7 bases from J, the junction contained 4 bases not matched to a gene. The CDR3 covers 14 residues. Germline CDR1 is SGHVS and CDR2 is FNYEAQ. Here the CDR3 reads CASSLVSGRVEQYF. CDR3 bases: TGTGCCAGCAGCTTAGTGAGCGGGAGGGTTGAGCAGTACTTC.

Comments on this clonotype: This may come from a read error, since a much larger clone is one base off. The chain combines TRBV2 with TRBJ1-1; D perhaps matches TRBD1 (5 bases). The V gene's germline CDR1 is SNHLY and CDR2 FYNNEI. The CDR3 sequence is 11 residues long. V was clipped by 11 bases and J by 6 bases, with 13 bases between them. CDR3 loop: CASYRNAEAFF. As DNA, the CDR3 is TGTGCCTCCTACAGGAATGCTGAAGCTTTCTTT.

The chain joins TRBV7-2 to TRBJ1-5; TRBD1 agrees at 11 bases. V dropped 1 base and J dropped 1; count of bases not matched to a gene: 3. Germline CDR1 SGHTA, CDR2 FQGNSA. This CDR3 has 17 amino acids. The CDR3 is CASSLVGQGGSNQPQHF. The CDR3 DNA follows: TGTGCCAGCAGCTTAGTGGGACAGGGGGGAAGCAATCAGCCCCAGCATTTT.

This clonotype was counted at least ten times. The chain combines TRBV12-3 or TRBV12-4 with TRBJ1-1; 8 bases fit TRBD1. CDR3 size: 15 residues. V was pared by 5 bases and J by 0 bases, with 5 bases of the junction left unmatched. The CDR3 reads CASSPTGGLNTEAFF. The DNA of the CDR3 is TGTGCCAGCAGTCCCACAGGGGGTCTGAACACTGAAGCTTTCTTT.